The entry that follows covers one TCR beta chain sequence. Its target is not known. This sample includes further DNA sequences coding for the same CDR3. The V end lost 5 bases, the J end lost 6 bases, and 9 bases lay between the germline ends. The CDR3 has 11 amino acids. CDR1 is SGDLS, CDR2 YYNGEE, per germline. The record originates from a study of OX40 agonist ivuxolimab in advanced cancers. Study outcomes and limitations: In general, CD8+ T cells held more expanded clones than CD4+ did, on average.

The method was immunoSEQ multiplex PCR; TCRdb's version includes in-frame clones alone and lacks a portion of them. The sample consists of around 84,000 clones, 90% to 95% of them appearing once. This sequence originates from an adult with an advanced solid tumor such as melanoma, head and neck, liver or kidney cancer. V and J are TRBV9 and TRBJ2-7, with D uncertain. This material consisted of CD4+ or CD8+ T cells sorted from blood, taken in a trial of the OX40 agonist ivuxolimab. The CDR3 nucleotides read TGTGCCAGCAGTGGGCCCGGCGAGCAGTACTTC. Translated, it gives CASSGPGEQYF.